The rows below give T cell receptor beta chains drawn from one sample of a study of OX40 agonist ivuxolimab in advanced cancers. Produced via immunoSEQ multiplex PCR; TCRdb's table is partial and in-frame only. This sample has around 10,000 clones, with around 78% found just once. The source was CD4+ or CD8+ T cells sorted from blood, collected in a trial of the OX40 agonist ivuxolimab. The origin of the receptors is an adult with an advanced solid tumor such as melanoma, head and neck, liver or kidney cancer. Both conserved end residues are trimmed from each CDR3. The size entry is marked missing in some rows and otherwise reads once, few, many or a size class.

clone_size j_call v_call cdr3_length cdr3_aa
. TRBJ2-5 TRBV7-3 14 ASSPGGGGGLETQY
. TRBJ2-7 TRBV6-5 13 ASSYKTGEVYEQY
few TRBJ2-7 TRBV7-8 13 ASSLEPGPGYEQY
few TRBJ1-6 TRBV4-1 14 ASSPLIGTLNSPLH
. TRBJ2-3 TRBV7-2 13 ASSLVAGGTDTQY
. TRBJ1-5 TRBV6-1 14 ASSESPGQGGQYRH
. TRBJ2-7 TRBV29-1 12 SVVRRTQGYEQY
. TRBJ2-3 TRBV19 11 ASSIGGTDTQY
. TRBJ2-7 TRBV4-3 13 ASSQDSQGAYEQY
few TRBJ2-1 TRBV28 18 ASSSTMTSGGTYSYNEQF
. TRBJ1-6 TRBV6-5 12 ASKKPGGFSPLH
. TRBJ2-1 TRBV9 12 ASSGRTGGNEQF
. TRBJ2-2 TRBV19 13 ASSIQGTNTGELF
few TRBJ2-7 TRBV11-2 13 ASSLMDGKYYEQY
. TRBJ2-5 TRBV28 14 ASSGKGSSWEETQY
few TRBJ1-5 TRBV7-8 11 ASSLAANQPQH
. TRBJ2-3 TRBV7-2 14 ASSTRGGTNTDTQY
. TRBJ1-1 TRBV10-3 11 AISEGLRAEAF
. TRBJ1-2 TRBV4-3 12 ASSQDGGDYGYT
. TRBJ1-5 TRBV28 13 ASSSFYGDNQPQH
. TRBJ1-1 TRBV6-5 11 ASSLWMNTEAF
. TRBJ1-2 TRBV7-9 14 ASSLASRLANYGYT
. TRBJ1-6 TRBV11-3 12 ASRWSRANSPLH
. TRBJ1-3 TRBV10-3 13 AIRTGRPSGNTIY
. TRBJ1-2 TRBV12-1 15 ASSFLWQRDRQYGYT
few TRBJ2-4 TRBV4-3 14 ASSQDPRGSGNIQY
. TRBJ2-3 TRBV19 14 ASTSRAGAVTDTQY
. TRBJ1-2 TRBV9 14 ASSGQGDGPNYGYT
. TRBJ1-2 TRBV25-1 7 ASRECYT
. TRBJ2-3 TRBV10-3 12 ATLASGGSDTQY
. TRBJ1-1 TRBV6-6 10 ASSYSKLEAF
. TRBJ1-1 TRBV14 14 ASSQRTGIMNTEAF
. TRBJ2-5 TRBV7-6 14 ASSSLAGGRGETQY
. TRBJ2-3 TRBV7-3 13 ASSLGTSTTDTQY
. TRBJ2-3 TRBV27 14 ASSPLTSLITDTQY
few TRBJ2-1 TRBV9 14 ASSVSTGASYGEQF
. TRBJ2-1 TRBV6-4 13 ASSFGQAPYNEQF
. TRBJ2-5 TRBV19 12 ASSLIDGQETQY
once TRBJ2-2 TRBV6-5 11 ASNQVNTGELF
. TRBJ1-2 TRBV6-1 10 ASSAHRGGYT
. TRBJ2-7 TRBV11-2 12 ASSLGARSYEQY
. TRBJ2-3 TRBV9 13 ASSVGERGGTSQY
. TRBJ1-1 TRBV30 12 AWLRRGRDTEAF
few TRBJ2-7 TRBV11-3 12 ASSPTGGSYEQY
once TRBJ2-5 TRBV4-2 9 ASSQEETQY
. TRBJ2-3 TRBV5-5 12 ASSLGRRQDTQY
. TRBJ2-3 TRBV6-5 11 ASSSRRADTQY